This paragraph reports one TCR beta chain. There are 16 residues in the CDR3. The cDNA for TCR beta came from 5'RACE template switching with UMIs. TCRdb re-called the 5' RACE reads and gives one entry per CDR3 protein, without DNA. This sample's table has approximately 150,000 distinct CDR3 sequences. This sample is drawn from a study of T cells expressing NK-cell markers. Overall study context: Of eight sequenced donors, seven were HCMV-seropositive and one HCMV-seronegative.

The chain recombines TRBV1 with TRBJ2-2; as DNA is missing, the TRBD2 call by TCRdb cannot be tested. TRBV1 is a pseudogene locus. The TCR sequence derives from a man younger than 30 in good health. Material: blood T cells: a sorted CD56 or NKG2C T cell subset, CD4+ or CD8+ T cells, or bulk PBMC T cells (not recorded which). The CDR3 sequence is CTSSQEPAGNTGELFF.